The 29 T cell receptor beta chains in this list originate from one sample, sequenced in a study of T cell changes during pregnancy in multiple sclerosis. Clones were sequenced by immunoSEQ multiplex PCR, and TCRdb holds only the in-frame ones, with some missing. Of 70,000 to 80,000 clones listed, 90% to 95% were seen once; the top ten hold less than 0.6%. This specimen was peripheral blood, taken in the third trimester of pregnancy. These receptors were obtained from a female donor with multiple sclerosis, enrolled in a pregnancy study.

J is TRBJ1-2 and V is TRBV2; the D is unclear. V lost 2 bases and J 6 bases, leaving 7 bases between the germline ends. Germline CDR1 reads SNHLY; CDR2 reads FYNNEI. The CDR3 length is 12 residues. CDR3 DNA sequence: TGTGCCAGCAGTGAATATAGAGATGGCTACACCTTC. Translation: CASSEYRDGYTF.

The V call is TRBV30, the J call TRBJ1-6; 7 bases map to TRBD1. In germline, CDR1 is GTSNPN, CDR2 SVGIG (reference sequence). V trimming: 7 bases; J trimming: 6 bases; junction bases outside the gene matches: 6. This CDR3 has 13 amino acids. CDR3: CASPTGVNSPLHF. Here the CDR3 DNA reads TGTGCCTCGCCAACAGGGGTTAATTCACCCCTCCACTTT.

The chain combines TRBV7-9 with TRBJ1-6; D might be TRBD1 (6 bases). V lost 1 base to trimming and J lost 8 bases, with 12 bases between them. CDR1 and CDR2 from the germline V gene are SEHNR and FQNEAQ (reference sequence). The CDR3 runs 15 residues. In nucleotides, the CDR3 is TGTGCCAGCAGCTTAGGTGGGGGCACCGATTCACCCCTCCACTTT. Its translation: CASSLGGGTDSPLHF.

The table lists this clone with a few counts. The V call is TRBV30, the J call TRBJ1-1; D is ambiguous. V was cut by 0 bases and J by 4 bases, with 6 bases left in between. Germline V CDR1 and CDR2: GTSNPN, SVGIG (reference sequence). This CDR3 has 12 amino acids. The CDR3 DNA follows: TGTGCCTGGAGTGTACTTGGCACTGAAGCTTTCTTT. It translates to CAWSVLGTEAFF. The complete variable domain, with remaining parts taken from reference TRBV30 and TRBJ1-1, reads SQTIHQWPATLVQPVGSPLSLECTVEGTSNPNLYWYRQAAGRGLQLLFYSVGIGQISSEVPQNLSASRPQDRQFILSSKKLLLSDSGFYLCAWSVLGTEAFFGQGTRLTVV.

This clone appeared a single time. This chain joins TRBV6-6 and TRBJ2-5, with 11 bases identical to TRBD2. J gave up 5 bases and V 6 bases, and 11 bases lay outside the gene matches. The CDR3 totals 16 residues. Germline V gives CDR1 MNHNY, CDR2 SVGAGI (reference sequence). The CDR3 reads CASSSNSGGASETQYF. The CDR3 bases are TGTGCCAGCAGCTCCAATAGCGGGGGGGCCAGTGAGACCCAGTACTTC.

The rearrangement joins TRBV6-1 to TRBJ1-2; D not resolved. Germline V gene data show CDR1 as MNHNS and CDR2 as SASEGT. This CDR3 comprises 13 residues. With 2 bases removed from V and 3 bases from J, the gap between germline ends came to 7 bases. This CDR3 is CASSETVYYGYTF. The CDR3, as DNA: TGTGCCAGCAGTGAAACGGTGTACTATGGCTACACCTTC.

The chain joins TRBV9 to TRBJ1-2; 9 bases align to TRBD1. Looked up from germline, CDR1 is SGDLS and CDR2 is YYNGEE. The CDR3 is 16 amino acids. With 0 bases clipped from V and 2 bases from J, the junction kept 5 bases outside the gene matches. CDR3 bases: TGTGCCAGCAGCGTAGGGAGGGACAGGGCGAACTATGGCTACACCTTC. It translates to CASSVGRDRANYGYTF.

The chain combines TRBV5-1 with TRBJ2-7; D ambiguous. The CDR3 has 16 amino acids. Trimming cost V 1 base and J 0 bases, with 14 bases left between them. Looked up from germline, CDR1 is SGHRS and CDR2 is YFSETQ. In DNA form, the CDR3 reads TGCGCCAGCAGCTTGCAGGCAGACCTTAGCTCCTACGAGCAGTACTTC. This sequence encodes CASSLQADLSSYEQYF. Based on the CDR3 plus reference TRBV5-1 and TRBJ2-7, the full variable domain is KAGVTQTPRYLIKTRGQQVTLSCSPISGHRSVSWYQQTPGQGLQFLFEYFSETQRNKGNFPGRFSGRQFSNSRSEMNVSTLELGDSALYLCASSLQADLSSYEQYFGPGTRLTVT.

The gene calls are TRBV6-1 and TRBJ2-5; 12 nucleotides match TRBD2. The CDR3 extends over 16 amino acids. V lost 4 bases and J lost 7; bases outside the gene matches: 10. Looked up from germline, CDR1 is MNHNS and CDR2 is SASEGT. Written as DNA, the CDR3 is TGTGCCAGCAGTGGGGGACTAGCGGGCTTTCCGGGGACCCAGTACTTC. Amino acids: CASSGGLAGFPGTQYF.

This chain uses TRBV5-4 with TRBJ1-2, with D perhaps matching TRBD1 (5 bases). The germline V gene has CDR1 SGHNT and CDR2 YYREEE (reference sequence). This CDR3 has 13 residues. V was pared by 0 bases and J by 8 bases, with 11 bases between. CDR3 sequence: CASSLVGGRGYTF. For the CDR3, the DNA is TGTGCCAGCAGCTTGGTCGGGGGTCGAGGCTACACCTTC.

The rearrangement links TRBV6-6 to TRBJ1-4; TRBD1 matches 8 bases. This CDR3 is built from 15 residues. CDR1 MNHNY and CDR2 SVGAGI come from the germline V gene (reference sequence). V lost 2 bases to trimming and J lost 5 bases; unmatched junction nucleotides: 4. The CDR3, as DNA: TGTGCCAGCAGTTACCGACAGGGGCCGAATGAAAAACTGTTTTTT. The encoded protein is CASSYRQGPNEKLFF.

J is TRBJ2-2 and V is TRBV12-2; the table calls TRBD2, which could not be checked here. TRBV12-2 has pseudogene status. CDR3 length: 16 residues. CDR3 nucleotides: TGTGCAAGTCGCTTAGCCCCTAGCGGGGGGGCCGGGGAGCTGTTTTTT. It yields the protein CASRLAPSGGAGELFF.

This chain joins TRBV7-9 and TRBJ2-1; 9 bases align to TRBD2. CDR1 and CDR2 (germline): SEHNR, FQNEAQ (reference sequence). The CDR3 contains 17 residues. Trimming took 1 base from V and 7 from J; bases not matched to a gene: 11. CDR3 DNA sequence: TGTGCCAGCAGCTTAGTAGGAGCGGGGGGCCCCCGGAATGAGCAGTTCTTC. It translates to CASSLVGAGGPRNEQFF.

The rearrangement uses TRBV6-4 and TRBJ1-5, with TRBD1 as a possible D gene (5 bases). Germline V CDR1 and CDR2: MRHNA, SNTAGT. This CDR3 has 13 amino acids. The germline V and J ends were trimmed by 9 bases and 0 bases, with 9 bases remaining between them. CDR3 protein: CARGEDSNQPQHF. CDR3 nucleotide sequence: TGTGCCAGGGGGGAGGATAGCAATCAGCCCCAGCATTTT.

The chain is built from TRBV27 and TRBJ1-2, with D possibly TRBD1 on 6 matching bases. The V end lost 8 bases, the J end lost 2 bases, and 9 bases lay between the germline ends. The V gene's germline CDR1 is MNHEY and CDR2 SMNVEV (reference sequence). The CDR3 is made up of 12 amino acids. As DNA, the CDR3 is TGTGCCAGCGCTCAGGGGAACTATGGCTACACCTTC. The encoded protein is CASAQGNYGYTF.

This clone appeared once. V and J are TRBV19 and TRBJ1-1; possible D gene TRBD1, 5 bases. Germline CDR1 LNHDA, CDR2 SQIVND (reference sequence). This CDR3 is built from 15 residues. The ends were cut back, 1 base at V and 2 bases at J, with 11 bases in the middle. CDR3 in DNA: TGTGCCAGTAGTATAGTGGGGGGAAGTAACACTGAAGCTTTCTTT. Its protein product is CASSIVGGSNTEAFF.

This CDR3 reads CASTKGLLNSPLHF. The CDR3 region has the DNA TGTGCCAGCACGAAGGGGCTTCTTAATTCACCCCTCCACTTT. V usage is TRBV6-6 and J usage is TRBJ1-6; tentatively, D is TRBD1 (5 bases). The V end lost 7 bases, the J end lost 6 bases, and 13 bases lay between the germline ends. In germline, CDR1 is MNHNY, CDR2 SVGAGI (reference sequence). This CDR3 spans 14 amino acids.

The chain uses TRBV19 and TRBJ1-2; unclear D gene. Germline V lookup: CDR1 LNHDA, CDR2 SQIVND (reference sequence). CDR3 length: 13 amino acids. V gave up 3 bases and J gave up 8 bases, with 13 bases separating them. CDR3 in DNA: TGTGCCAGTAGTATTCGGGTTCTATGGGGCTACACCTTC. Translation: CASSIRVLWGYTF.

The gene calls are TRBV19 and TRBJ2-2; D may be TRBD1 (5 bases). This CDR3 has 14 amino acids. In germline, CDR1 is LNHDA, CDR2 SQIVND (reference sequence). Trimming pared 6 bases from V and 2 bases from J, leaving 10 bases between. The CDR3 reads CASRPQGNTGELFF. CDR3 bases: TGTGCCAGTAGGCCCCAGGGTAACACCGGGGAGCTGTTTTTT.

The rearrangement links TRBV2 to TRBJ2-3, with D possibly matching TRBD2 (6 bases). Trimming shortened V by 6 bases and J by 1 base, and 14 bases separated the two germline ends. CDR1 SNHLY and CDR2 FYNNEI come from the germline V gene. This CDR3 has 15 residues. CDR3 nucleotide sequence: TGTGCCAGCAGGAGAGCGCCGGGAGGCACAGATACGCAGTATTTT. This translates into CASRRAPGGTDTQYF. The full variable domain, with the rest looked up from reference TRBV2 and TRBJ2-3, is EPEVTQTPSHQVTQMGQEVILRCVPISNHLYFYWYRQILGQKVEFLVSFYNNEISEKSEIFDDQFSVERPDGSNFTLKIRSTKLEDSAMYFCASRRAPGGTDTQYFGPGTRLTVL.

The genes are TRBV9 and TRBJ2-4; a possible D gene is TRBD1 (6 bases). Germline V lookup: CDR1 SGDLS, CDR2 YYNGEE. The CDR3 is 16 amino acids. V shed 4 bases and J shed 9 bases, with 23 bases lying between them. The CDR3 sequence: CASSLDTLGQQGIQYF. CDR3 DNA: TGTGCCAGCAGCCTAGACACCCTTGGACAGCAGGGCATTCAGTACTTC.

V gene TRBV9 combines with J gene TRBJ2-7; 7 bases align to TRBD1. Germline-derived CDR1 and CDR2 are SGDLS and YYNGEE. This CDR3 contains 15 residues. V trimming: 7 bases; J trimming: 3 bases; junction bases outside the gene matches: 13. The CDR3 nucleotides read TGTGCCAGCCCACTCGACTACAGGGGTGACTACGAGCAGTACTTC. Its protein product is CASPLDYRGDYEQYF.

A few counts support this clone. The chain links TRBV6-6 to TRBJ1-1; D gene unclear. V was cut by 5 bases and J by 7 bases, with 14 bases left in between. CDR1 is MNHNY and CDR2 is SVGAGI in the germline V gene (reference sequence). CDR3 length: 13 amino acids. The CDR3 sequence: CASSLHDGSEAFF. In DNA form, the CDR3 reads TGTGCCAGCAGTCTTCACGACGGGAGTGAAGCTTTCTTT.

This chain connects TRBV19 to TRBJ2-7; D perhaps matches TRBD2 (5 bases). The germline V and J ends were trimmed by 5 bases and 2 bases, with 16 bases remaining between them. The CDR3 consists of 15 residues. Germline V CDR1 and CDR2: LNHDA, SQIVND (reference sequence). For the CDR3, the DNA is TGTGCCAGTAGTCCAGAAGGACTGACTACCTACGAGCAGTACTTC. Protein: CASSPEGLTTYEQYF.

This clone was found many times. The chain links TRBV4-3 to TRBJ2-7; TRBD1 matches 9 bases. Trimming took 1 base from V and 5 from J; bases not matched to a gene: 9. The CDR3 is 16 residues long. The germline V gene has CDR1 LGHNA and CDR2 YSLEER. The CDR3 sequence: CASSQATGTGSNEQYF. The CDR3 nucleotides are TGCGCCAGCAGCCAAGCTACCGGGACAGGGAGCAACGAGCAGTACTTC.

The chain couples TRBV5-1 to TRBJ1-2, with TRBD1 matching 10 bases. J gave up 8 bases and V 3 bases, and 10 bases lay outside the gene matches. The CDR3 has 15 amino acids. CDR1 and CDR2 from the germline V gene are SGHRS and YFSETQ. The CDR3 region has the DNA TGCGCCAGCAGCTCCCTGGGACAGGGGATAGGAGGCTACACCTTC. The encoded protein is CASSSLGQGIGGYTF.

The V gene is TRBV11-2, the J gene TRBJ1-2; 11 bases match TRBD1. From germline, CDR1 is SGHAT and CDR2 FQNNGV. The CDR3 loop spans 17 amino acids. The trim removed 5 bases at V and 3 bases at J, leaving 11 bases unmatched. The CDR3, as DNA: TGTGCCAGCAGCACCGGACAGGGGGCGGGAAGGTACTATGGCTACACCTTC. It yields the protein CASSTGQGAGRYYGYTF.

This chain links TRBV18 with TRBJ1-1, with no clear D. The CDR3 is made up of 15 amino acids. From germline, CDR1 is KGHSH and CDR2 LQKENI. Trimming removed 5 bases at V and 2 bases at J, with 15 bases between. The CDR3, as DNA: TGTGCCAGCTCAAGTCCTTCAGGTTATAACACTGAAGCTTTCTTT. Translating gives CASSSPSGYNTEAFF.

The CDR3 nucleotides are TGTGCCAGCGGACGGGGGGATAGCAATCAGCCCCAGCATTTT. It encodes CASGRGDSNQPQHF. V and J are TRBV7-8 and TRBJ1-5, with D perhaps TRBD1 (5 bases). The CDR3 contains 14 residues. Deletions cut 8 bases from V and 0 bases from J, with 11 bases between. The germline V gene encodes CDR1 SGHVS and CDR2 FQNEAQ. Full variable domain (outside the CDR3, taken from reference TRBV7-8 and TRBJ1-5): GAGVSQSPRYKVAKRGQDVALRCDPISGHVSLFWYQQALGQGPEFLTYFQNEAQLDKSGLPSDRFFAERPEGSVSTLKIQRTQQEDSAVYLCASGRGDSNQPQHFGDGTRLSIL.